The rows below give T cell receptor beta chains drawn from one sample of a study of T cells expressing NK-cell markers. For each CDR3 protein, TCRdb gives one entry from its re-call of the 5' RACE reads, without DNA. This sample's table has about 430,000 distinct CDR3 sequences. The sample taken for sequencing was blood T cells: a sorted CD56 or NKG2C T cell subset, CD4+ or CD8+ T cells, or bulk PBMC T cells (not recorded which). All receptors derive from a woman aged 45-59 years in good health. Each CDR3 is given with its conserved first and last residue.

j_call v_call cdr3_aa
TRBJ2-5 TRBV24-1 CATSDLREGETQYF
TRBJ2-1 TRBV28 CASFLSGTRRTSYNEQFF
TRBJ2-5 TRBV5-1 CASSPSPEFLAAETQYF
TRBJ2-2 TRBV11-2 CASSFGAAGELFF
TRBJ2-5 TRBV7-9 CASSSGLAGVWETQYF
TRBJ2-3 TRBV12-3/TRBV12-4 CASRAGTSGRTSTDTQYF
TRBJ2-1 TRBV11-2 CASTSRDGSYNEQFF
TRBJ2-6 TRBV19 CASMNMAGANVLTF
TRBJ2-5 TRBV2 CASSATGGRETQYF
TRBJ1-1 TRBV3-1 CASSNRQGGEAFF
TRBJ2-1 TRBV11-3 CASSLDLTRSSSYNEQFF
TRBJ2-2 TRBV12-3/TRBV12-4 CASSWDSNTGELFF
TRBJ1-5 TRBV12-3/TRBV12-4 CASSQAGRGRNQPQHF
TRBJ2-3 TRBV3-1 CASSRSSGSTDTQYF
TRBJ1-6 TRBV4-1 CASSQTTGGNNSPLHF
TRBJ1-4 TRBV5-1 CASSSSGTGNEKLFF
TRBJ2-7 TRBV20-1 CSADKANRLLSYEQYF
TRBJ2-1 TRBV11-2 CAATSVLAGGQYYNEQFF
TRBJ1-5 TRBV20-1 CSARYRDNQPQHF
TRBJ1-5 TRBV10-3 CAISESPGPVHF
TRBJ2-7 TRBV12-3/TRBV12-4 CASSLRGGASYEQYF
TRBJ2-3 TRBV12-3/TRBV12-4 CASKLDVGVPDTQYF
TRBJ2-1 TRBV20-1 CSADGGGSNEQFF
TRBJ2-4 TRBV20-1 CSALAGVTKNIQYF
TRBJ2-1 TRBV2 CASTSKSSYNEQFF
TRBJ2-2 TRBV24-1 CATSDPTSGSIIGELFF
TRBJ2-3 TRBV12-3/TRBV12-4 CASSLPENTQYF
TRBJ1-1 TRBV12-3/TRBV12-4 CASWQNTEAFF
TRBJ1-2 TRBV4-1 CASSQDRWGQTF
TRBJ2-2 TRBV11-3 CASNWGLSAGGRELFF
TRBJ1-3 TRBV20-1 CSASGGAVGRNTIYF
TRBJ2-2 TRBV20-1 CSAKLAGGRTGELFF
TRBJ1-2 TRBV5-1 CASSLGTVTVNYGYTF
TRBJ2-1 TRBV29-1 CSAKGALAGVYNEQFF
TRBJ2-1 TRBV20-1 CSARGRLALNEQFF
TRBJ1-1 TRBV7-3 CASSLIYGTEAFF
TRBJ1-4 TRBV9 CASIPDEGEKLFF
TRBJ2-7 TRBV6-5 CASSYSGPVSSYEQYF
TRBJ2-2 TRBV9 CASSVATEGGELFF
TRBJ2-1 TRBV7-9 CASSLLGTSGRKNEQFF
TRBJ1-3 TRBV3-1 CASSQGRLAGNTIYF
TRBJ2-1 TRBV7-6 CASSRQGTDNEQFF
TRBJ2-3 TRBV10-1 CASNRDRESDTQYF
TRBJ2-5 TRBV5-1 CASSSRLQGLETQYF
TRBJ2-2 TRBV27 CASSLGHITGELFF
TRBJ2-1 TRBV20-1 CSARWVGNEQFF
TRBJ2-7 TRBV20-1 CSASLRPTAEQYF
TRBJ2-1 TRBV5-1 CASSEAGAHYNEQFF
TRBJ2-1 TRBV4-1 CASSLLFRGPYNEQFF
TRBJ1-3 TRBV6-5 CASATVGGPGNTIYF
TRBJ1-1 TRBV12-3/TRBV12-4 CASSLRGMNTEAFF
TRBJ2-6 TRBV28 CASSSSGAGANVLTF
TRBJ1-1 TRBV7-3 CASSPPGGSPFF
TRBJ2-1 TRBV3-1 CASSPASIFTNEQFF
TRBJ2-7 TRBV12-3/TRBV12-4 CASSLSGFSYEQYF
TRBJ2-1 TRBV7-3 CASAPGDTNEQFF
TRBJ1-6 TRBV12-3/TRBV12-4 CASSQGFSNSPLHF